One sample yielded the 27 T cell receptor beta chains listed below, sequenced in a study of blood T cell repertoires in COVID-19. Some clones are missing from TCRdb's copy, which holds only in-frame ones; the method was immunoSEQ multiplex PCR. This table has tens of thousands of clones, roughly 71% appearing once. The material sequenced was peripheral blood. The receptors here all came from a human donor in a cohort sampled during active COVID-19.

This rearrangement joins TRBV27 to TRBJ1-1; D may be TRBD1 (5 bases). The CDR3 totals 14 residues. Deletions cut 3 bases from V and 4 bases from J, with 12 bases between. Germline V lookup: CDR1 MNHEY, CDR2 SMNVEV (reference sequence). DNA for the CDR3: TGTGCCAGCAGTTTGTGGCCAGGGTTCACTGAAGCTTTCTTT. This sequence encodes CASSLWPGFTEAFF.

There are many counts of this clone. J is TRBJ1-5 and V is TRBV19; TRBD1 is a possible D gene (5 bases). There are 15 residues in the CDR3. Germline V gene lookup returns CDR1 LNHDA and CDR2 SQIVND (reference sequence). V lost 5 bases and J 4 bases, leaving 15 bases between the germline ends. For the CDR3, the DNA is TGTGCCAGTAGTCCAAGCAGACAGTCAAATCAGCCCCAGCATTTT. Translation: CASSPSRQSNQPQHF.

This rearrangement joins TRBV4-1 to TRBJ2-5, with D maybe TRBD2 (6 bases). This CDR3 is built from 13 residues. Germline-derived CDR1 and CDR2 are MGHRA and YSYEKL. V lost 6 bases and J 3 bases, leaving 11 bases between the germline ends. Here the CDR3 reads CASSYSGEETQYF. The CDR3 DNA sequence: TGCGCCAGCAGTTACTCGGGGGAAGAGACCCAGTACTTC.

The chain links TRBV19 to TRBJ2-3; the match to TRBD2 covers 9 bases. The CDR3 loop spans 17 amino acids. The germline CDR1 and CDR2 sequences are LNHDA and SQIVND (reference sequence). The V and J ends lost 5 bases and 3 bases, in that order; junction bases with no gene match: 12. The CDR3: CASSPLGEREETDTQYF. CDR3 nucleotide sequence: TGTGCCAGTAGTCCCCTGGGGGAGCGGGAGGAAACAGATACGCAGTATTTT. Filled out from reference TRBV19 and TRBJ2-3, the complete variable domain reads DGGITQSPKYLFRKEGQNVTLSCEQNLNHDAMYWYRQDPGQGLRLIYYSQIVNDFQKGDIAEGYSVSREKKESFPLTVTSAQKNPTAFYLCASSPLGEREETDTQYFGPGTRLTVL.

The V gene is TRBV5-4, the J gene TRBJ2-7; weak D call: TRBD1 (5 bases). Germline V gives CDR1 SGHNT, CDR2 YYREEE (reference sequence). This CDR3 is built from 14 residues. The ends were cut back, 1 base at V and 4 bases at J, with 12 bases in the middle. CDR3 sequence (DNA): TGTGCCAGCAGCTTGAGGGGCGGCGCATACGAGCAGTACTTC. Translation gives CASSLRGGAYEQYF.

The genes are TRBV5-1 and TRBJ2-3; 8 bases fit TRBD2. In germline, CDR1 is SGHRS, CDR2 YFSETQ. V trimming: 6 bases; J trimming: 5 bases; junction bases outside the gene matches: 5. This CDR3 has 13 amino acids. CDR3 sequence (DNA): TGCGCCAGCAATACGGGGGGGCGAGATACGCAGTATTTT. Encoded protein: CASNTGGRDTQYF.

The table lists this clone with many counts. CDR3 loop: CASSTTVSYGYTF. The CDR3 DNA follows: TGTGCCAGCAGCACCACTGTGTCCTATGGCTACACCTTC. The chain couples TRBV9 to TRBJ1-2; D uncertain. The germline CDR1 and CDR2 sequences are SGDLS and YYNGEE. V lost 4 bases to trimming and J lost 4 bases, with 11 bases between them. The CDR3 is made up of 13 amino acids.

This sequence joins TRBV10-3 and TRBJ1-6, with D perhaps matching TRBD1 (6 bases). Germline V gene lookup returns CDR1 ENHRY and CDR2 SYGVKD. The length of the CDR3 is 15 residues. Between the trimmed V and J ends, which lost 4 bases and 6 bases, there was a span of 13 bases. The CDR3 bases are TGTGCCATCAGTGTTTCAGGGGTGAGTAATTCACCCCTCCACTTT. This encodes CAISVSGVSNSPLHF.

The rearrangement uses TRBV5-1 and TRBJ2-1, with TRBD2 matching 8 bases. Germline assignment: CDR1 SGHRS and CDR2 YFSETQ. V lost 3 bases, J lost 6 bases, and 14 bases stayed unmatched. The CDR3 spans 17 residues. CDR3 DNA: TGCGCCAGCAGCTCGACGGCGACCGGGACTAGATCCAATGAGCAGTTCTTC. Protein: CASSSTATGTRSNEQFF.

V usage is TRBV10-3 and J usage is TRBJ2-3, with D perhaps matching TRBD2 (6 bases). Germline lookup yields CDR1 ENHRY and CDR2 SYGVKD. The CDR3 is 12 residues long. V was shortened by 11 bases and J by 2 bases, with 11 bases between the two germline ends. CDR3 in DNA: TGTGCCTCCCGGACTAACACAGATACGCAGTATTTT. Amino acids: CASRTNTDTQYF.

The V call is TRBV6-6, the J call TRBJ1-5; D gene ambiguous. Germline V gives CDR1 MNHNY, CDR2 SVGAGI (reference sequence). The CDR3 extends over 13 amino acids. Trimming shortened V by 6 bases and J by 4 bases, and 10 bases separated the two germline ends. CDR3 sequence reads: CASRPPENQPQHF. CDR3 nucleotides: TGTGCCAGCAGACCCCCGGAGAATCAGCCCCAGCATTTT.

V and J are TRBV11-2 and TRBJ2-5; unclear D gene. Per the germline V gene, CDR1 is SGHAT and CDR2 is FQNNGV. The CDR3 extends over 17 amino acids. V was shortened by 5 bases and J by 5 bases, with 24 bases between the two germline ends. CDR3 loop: CASSPRGSRVPSETQYF. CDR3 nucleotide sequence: TGTGCCAGCAGCCCTAGAGGCAGTCGGGTTCCGAGCGAGACCCAGTACTTC.

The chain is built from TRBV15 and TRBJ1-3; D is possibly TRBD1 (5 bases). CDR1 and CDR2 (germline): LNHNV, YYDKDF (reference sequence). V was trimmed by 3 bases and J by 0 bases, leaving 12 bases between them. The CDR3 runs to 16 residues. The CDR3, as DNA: TGTGCCACCAGCAGGGAACAGGTTTCCTCTGGAAACACCATATATTTT. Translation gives CATSREQVSSGNTIYF.

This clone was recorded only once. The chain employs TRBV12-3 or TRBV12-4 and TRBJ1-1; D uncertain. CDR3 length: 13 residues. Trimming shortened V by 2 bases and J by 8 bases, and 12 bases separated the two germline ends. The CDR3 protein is CASSLLGGSEAFF. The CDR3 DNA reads TGTGCCAGCAGTTTATTGGGAGGGAGCGAAGCTTTCTTT.

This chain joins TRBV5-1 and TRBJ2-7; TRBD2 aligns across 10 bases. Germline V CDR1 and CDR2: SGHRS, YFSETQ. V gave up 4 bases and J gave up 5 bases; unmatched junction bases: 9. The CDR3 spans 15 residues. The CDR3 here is CASSEASGGVHEQYF. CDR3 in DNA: TGCGCCAGCAGCGAGGCTAGCGGGGGTGTCCACGAGCAGTACTTC. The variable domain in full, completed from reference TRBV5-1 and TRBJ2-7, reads KAGVTQTPRYLIKTRGQQVTLSCSPISGHRSVSWYQQTPGQGLQFLFEYFSETQRNKGNFPGRFSGRQFSNSRSEMNVSTLELGDSALYLCASSEASGGVHEQYFGPGTRLTVT.

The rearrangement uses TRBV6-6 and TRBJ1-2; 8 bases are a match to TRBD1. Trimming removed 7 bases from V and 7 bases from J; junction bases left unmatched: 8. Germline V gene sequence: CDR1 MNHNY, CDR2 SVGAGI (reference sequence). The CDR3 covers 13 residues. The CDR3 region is CASKPDRGGGYTF. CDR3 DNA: TGTGCCAGCAAACCAGACAGGGGAGGTGGCTACACCTTC.

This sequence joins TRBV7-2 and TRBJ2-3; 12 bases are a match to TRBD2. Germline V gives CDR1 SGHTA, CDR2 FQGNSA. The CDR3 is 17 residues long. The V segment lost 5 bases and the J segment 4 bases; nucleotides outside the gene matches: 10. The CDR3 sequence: CASSLLAGGPGADTQYF. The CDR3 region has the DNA TGTGCCAGCAGCCTTCTAGCGGGGGGGCCGGGGGCAGATACGCAGTATTTT.

DNA of the CDR3: TGTGCCAGCAGTTCCCGGGACAGGGGCTCCGGGGAGCTGTTTTTT. It yields the protein CASSSRDRGSGELFF. The gene calls are TRBV2 and TRBJ2-2; 10 bases agree with TRBD1. The CDR3 has 15 residues. Germline V gene sequence: CDR1 SNHLY, CDR2 FYNNEI. The trim removed 5 bases at V and 6 bases at J, leaving 6 bases unmatched.

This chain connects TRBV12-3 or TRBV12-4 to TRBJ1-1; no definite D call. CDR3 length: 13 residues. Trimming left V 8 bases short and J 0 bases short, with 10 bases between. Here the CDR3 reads CASVLSLNTEAFF. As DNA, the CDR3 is TGTGCCAGCGTTCTGAGTTTGAACACTGAAGCTTTCTTT.

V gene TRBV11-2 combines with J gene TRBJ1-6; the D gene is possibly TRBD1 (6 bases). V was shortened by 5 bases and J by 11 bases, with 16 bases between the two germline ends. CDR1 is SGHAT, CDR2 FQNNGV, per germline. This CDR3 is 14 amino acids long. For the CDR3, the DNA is TGTGCCAGCAGCCAACAGGGACTAAGGACACCCCTCCACTTT. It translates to CASSQQGLRTPLHF.

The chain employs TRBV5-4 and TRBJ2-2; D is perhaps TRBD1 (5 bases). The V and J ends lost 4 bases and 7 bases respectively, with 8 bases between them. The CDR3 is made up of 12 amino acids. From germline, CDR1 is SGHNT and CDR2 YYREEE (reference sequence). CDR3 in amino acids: CASSVDSGELFF. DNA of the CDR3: TGTGCCAGCAGCGTCGACAGCGGGGAGCTGTTTTTT.

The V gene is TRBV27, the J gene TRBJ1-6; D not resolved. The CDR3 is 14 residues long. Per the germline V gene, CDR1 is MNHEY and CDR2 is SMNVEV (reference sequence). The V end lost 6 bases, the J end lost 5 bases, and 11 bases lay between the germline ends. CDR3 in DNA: TGTGCCAGCAGACGACACTCAGATAATTCACCCCTCCACTTT. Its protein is CASRRHSDNSPLHF.

This CDR3 is CASSRGSGRGTQYF. DNA of the CDR3: TGTGCCAGCAGCCGGGGTAGCGGGAGAGGGACCCAGTACTTC. This chain connects TRBV3-1 (or the pseudogene TRBV3-2) to TRBJ2-5; 9 bases map to TRBD2. With V trimmed by 4 bases and J by 7 bases, 7 bases remained unmatched. The CDR3 has 14 amino acids. Germline V lookup: CDR1 LGHDT, CDR2 YNNKEL (reference sequence).

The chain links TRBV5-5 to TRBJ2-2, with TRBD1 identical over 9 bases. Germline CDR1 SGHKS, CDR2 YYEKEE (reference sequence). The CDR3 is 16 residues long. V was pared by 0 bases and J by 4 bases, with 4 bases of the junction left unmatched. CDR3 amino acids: CASSLGPTGGTGELFF. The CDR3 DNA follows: TGTGCCAGCAGCTTGGGACCGACAGGGGGCACCGGGGAGCTGTTTTTT.

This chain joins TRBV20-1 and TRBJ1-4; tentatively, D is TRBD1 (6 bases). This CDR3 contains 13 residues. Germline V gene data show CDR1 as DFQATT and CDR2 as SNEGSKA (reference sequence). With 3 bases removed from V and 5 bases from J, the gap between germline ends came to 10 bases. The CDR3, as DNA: TGCAGTGCTAGTGGGGGCCCGAATGAAAAACTGTTTTTT. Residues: CSASGGPNEKLFF.

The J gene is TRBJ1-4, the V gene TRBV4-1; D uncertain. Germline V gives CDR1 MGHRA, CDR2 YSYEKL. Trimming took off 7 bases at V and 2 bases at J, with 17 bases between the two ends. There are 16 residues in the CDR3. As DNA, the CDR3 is TGCGCCAGCACCGGAGGTGGGTTCGGCACTAATGAAAAACTGTTTTTT. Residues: CASTGGGFGTNEKLFF.

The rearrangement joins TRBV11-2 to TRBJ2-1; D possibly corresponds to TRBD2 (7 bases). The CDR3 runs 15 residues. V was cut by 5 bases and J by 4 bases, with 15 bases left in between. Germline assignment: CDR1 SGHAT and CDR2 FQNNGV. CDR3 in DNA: TGTGCCAGCAGCCCCATTAGGGGGGGTTACAATGAGCAGTTCTTC. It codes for CASSPIRGGYNEQFF. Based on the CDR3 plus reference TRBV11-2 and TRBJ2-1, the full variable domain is EAGVAQSPRYKIIEKRQSVAFWCNPISGHATLYWYQQILGQGPKLLIQFQNNGVVDDSQLPKDRFSAERLKGVDSTLKIQPAKLEDSAVYLCASSPIRGGYNEQFFGPGTRLTVL.